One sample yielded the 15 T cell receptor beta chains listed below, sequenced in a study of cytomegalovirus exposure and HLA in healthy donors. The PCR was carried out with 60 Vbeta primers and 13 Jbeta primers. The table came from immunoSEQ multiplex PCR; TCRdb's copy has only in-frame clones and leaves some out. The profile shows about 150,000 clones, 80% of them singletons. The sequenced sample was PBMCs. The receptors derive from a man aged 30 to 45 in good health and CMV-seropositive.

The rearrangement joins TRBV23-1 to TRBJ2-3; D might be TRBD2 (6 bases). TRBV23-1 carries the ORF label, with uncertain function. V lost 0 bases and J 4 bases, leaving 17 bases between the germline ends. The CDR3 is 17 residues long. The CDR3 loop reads CASSQSPGGTGPDTQYF. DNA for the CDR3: TGCGCCAGCAGTCAATCGCCAGGCGGGACGGGCCCAGATACGCAGTATTTT.

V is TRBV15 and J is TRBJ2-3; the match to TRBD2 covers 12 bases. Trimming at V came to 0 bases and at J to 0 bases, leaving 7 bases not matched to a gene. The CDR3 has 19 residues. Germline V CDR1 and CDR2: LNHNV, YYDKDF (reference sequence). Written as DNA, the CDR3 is TGTGCCACCAGCAGAGATTTAGGACTAGCGGGACTGAGCACAGATACGCAGTATTTT. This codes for CATSRDLGLAGLSTDTQYF.

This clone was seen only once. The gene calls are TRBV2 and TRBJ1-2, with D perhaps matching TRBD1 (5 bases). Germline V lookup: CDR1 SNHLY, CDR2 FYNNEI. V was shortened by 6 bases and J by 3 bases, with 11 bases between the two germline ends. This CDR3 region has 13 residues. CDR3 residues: CASRAGLDYGYTF. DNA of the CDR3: TGTGCCAGCAGGGCAGGGCTGGACTATGGCTACACCTTC.

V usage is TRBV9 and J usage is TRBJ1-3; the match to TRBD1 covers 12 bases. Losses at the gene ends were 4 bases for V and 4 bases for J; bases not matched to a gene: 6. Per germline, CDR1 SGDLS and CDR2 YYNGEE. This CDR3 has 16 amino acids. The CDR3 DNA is TGTGCCAGCAGCCCTCGGGACAGGGGGCGAGGAAACACCATATATTTT. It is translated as CASSPRDRGRGNTIYF.

The CDR3 reads CASSFSRLLGGQGADTQYF. DNA for the CDR3: TGTGCCAGCAGCTTTTCCCGCCTTCTGGGGGGACAGGGGGCAGATACGCAGTATTTT. The V call is TRBV5-4, the J call TRBJ2-3, with 11 nucleotides matching TRBD1. Per the germline V gene, CDR1 is SGHNT and CDR2 is YYREEE (reference sequence). After removal of 2 bases from V and 4 bases from J, the junction contained 15 bases not matched to a gene. CDR3 length equals 19 residues.

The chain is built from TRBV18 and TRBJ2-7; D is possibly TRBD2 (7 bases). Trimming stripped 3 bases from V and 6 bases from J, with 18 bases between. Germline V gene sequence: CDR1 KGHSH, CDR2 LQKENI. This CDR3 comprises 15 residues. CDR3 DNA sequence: TGTGCCAGCTCACCCCAGGGAGGGGGTGATTTCGAGCAGTACTTC. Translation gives CASSPQGGGDFEQYF. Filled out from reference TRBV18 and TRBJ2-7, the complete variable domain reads NAGVMQNPRHLVRRRGQEARLRCSPMKGHSHVYWYRQLPEEGLKFMVYLQKENIIDESGMPKERFSAEFPKEGPSILRIQQVVRGDSAAYFCASSPQGGGDFEQYFGPGTRLTVT.

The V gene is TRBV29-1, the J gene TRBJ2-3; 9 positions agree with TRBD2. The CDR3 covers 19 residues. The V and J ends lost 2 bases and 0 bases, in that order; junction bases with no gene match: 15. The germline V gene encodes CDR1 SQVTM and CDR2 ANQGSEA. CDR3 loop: CSVEWLSETSGSSTDTQYF. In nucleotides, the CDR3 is TGCAGCGTTGAATGGCTTTCCGAGACTAGCGGATCTAGCACAGATACGCAGTATTTT.

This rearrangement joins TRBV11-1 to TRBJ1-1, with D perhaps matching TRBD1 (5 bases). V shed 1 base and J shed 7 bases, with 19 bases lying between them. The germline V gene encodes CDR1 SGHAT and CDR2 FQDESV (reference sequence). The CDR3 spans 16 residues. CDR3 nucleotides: TGTGCCAGCAGCTTAGTGATCCAGGGAGGGTTTGGTGAAGCTTTCTTT. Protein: CASSLVIQGGFGEAFF. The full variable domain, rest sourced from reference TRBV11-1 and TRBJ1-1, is EAEVAQSPRYKITEKSQAVAFWCDPISGHATLYWYRQILGQGPELLVQFQDESVVDDSQLPKDRFSAERLKGVDSTLKIQPAELGDSAMYLCASSLVIQGGFGEAFFGQGTRLTVV.

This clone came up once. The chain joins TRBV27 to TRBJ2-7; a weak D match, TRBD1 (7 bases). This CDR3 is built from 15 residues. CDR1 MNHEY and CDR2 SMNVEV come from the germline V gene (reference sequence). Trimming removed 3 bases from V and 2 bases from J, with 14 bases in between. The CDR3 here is CASSLRGDSPYEQYF. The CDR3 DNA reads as TGTGCCAGCAGTTTGAGGGGGGACAGCCCCTACGAGCAGTACTTC.

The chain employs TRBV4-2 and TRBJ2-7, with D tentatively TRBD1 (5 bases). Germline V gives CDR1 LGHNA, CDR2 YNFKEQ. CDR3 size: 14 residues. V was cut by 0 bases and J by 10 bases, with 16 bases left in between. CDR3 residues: CASSQEAARTYQYF. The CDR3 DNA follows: TGTGCCAGCAGCCAAGAGGCGGCACGGACATACCAGTACTTC.

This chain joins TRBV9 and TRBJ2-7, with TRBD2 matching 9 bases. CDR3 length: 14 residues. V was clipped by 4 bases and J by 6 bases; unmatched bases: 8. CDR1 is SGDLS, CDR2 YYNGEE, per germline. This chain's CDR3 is CASSISGSCGEQYF. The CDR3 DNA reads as TGTGCCAGCAGCATTAGCGGGAGTTGTGGCGAGCAGTACTTC.

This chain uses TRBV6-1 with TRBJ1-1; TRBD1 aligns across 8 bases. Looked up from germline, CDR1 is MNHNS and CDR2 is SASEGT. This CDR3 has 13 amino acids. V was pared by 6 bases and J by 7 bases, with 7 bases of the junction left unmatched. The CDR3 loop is CASRETGTGEAFF. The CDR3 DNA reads TGTGCCAGCAGGGAGACAGGGACAGGTGAAGCTTTCTTT.

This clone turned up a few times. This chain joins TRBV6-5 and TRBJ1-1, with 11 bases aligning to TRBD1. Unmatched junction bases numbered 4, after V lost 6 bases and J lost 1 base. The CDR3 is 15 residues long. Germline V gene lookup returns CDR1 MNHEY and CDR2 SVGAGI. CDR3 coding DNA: TGTGCCAGCAGCCGGACAGGGGGCGAGAACACTGAAGCTTTCTTT. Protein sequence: CASSRTGGENTEAFF.

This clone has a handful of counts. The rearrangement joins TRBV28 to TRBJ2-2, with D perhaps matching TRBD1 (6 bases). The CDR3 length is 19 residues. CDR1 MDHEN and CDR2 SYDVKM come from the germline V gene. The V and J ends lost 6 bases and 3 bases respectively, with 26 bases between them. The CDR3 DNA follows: TGTGCCAGCAGCCCCGATGGGGAGATTGGGGGCCGCGACACCGGGGAGCTGTTTTTT. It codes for CASSPDGEIGGRDTGELFF. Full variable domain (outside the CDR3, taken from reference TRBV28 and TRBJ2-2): DVKVTQSSRYLVKRTGEKVFLECVQDMDHENMFWYRQDPGLGLRLIYFSYDVKMKEKGDIPEGYSVSREKKERFSLILESASTNQTSMYLCASSPDGEIGGRDTGELFFGEGSRLTVL.

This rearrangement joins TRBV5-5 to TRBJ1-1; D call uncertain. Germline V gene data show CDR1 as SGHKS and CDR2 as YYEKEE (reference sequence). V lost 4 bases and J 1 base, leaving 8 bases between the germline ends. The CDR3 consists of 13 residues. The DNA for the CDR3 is TGTGCCAGCAGCCAGGTTCAGAACACTGAAGCTTTCTTT. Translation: CASSQVQNTEAFF.